This entry concerns a single T cell receptor (beta chain). This entry is derived from a study of blood T cell repertoires in COVID-19. Study details: Spain, Italy and the United States supplied samples that represented acute and convalescent COVID-19. Sources were T cells, B-cell-depleted T cells, or PBMCs; the material itself was cDNA or gDNA.

Original handling: Quantification of nucleated cells was approximated via reference gene primer amplification. The method was immunoSEQ multiplex PCR; TCRdb's version includes in-frame clones alone and lacks a portion of them. The V and J calls and clone size were taken over from that table, and D and trimming were inferred from the DNA. The sample has some 70,000 clones, approximately 79% seen once. Germline-derived CDR1 and CDR2 are LNHDA and SQIVND (reference sequence). The CDR3 has 11 amino acids. The junction had 5 bases not matched to a gene; V was cut back by 3 bases and J by 15 bases. The sample comprised peripheral blood. This chain joins TRBV19 and TRBJ2-3; TRBD2 agrees at 8 bases. This TCR was sampled from a woman between 50 and 59 years old with acute or convalescent COVID-19. This CDR3 is CASSMGTRTYF. The DNA for the CDR3 is TGTGCCAGTAGTATGGGGACTAGAACTTATTTT.